The clone carrying this T cell receptor beta chain was picked up one time. The antigen remains unidentified. These data come from a study of cytomegalovirus exposure and HLA in healthy donors. It was with 60 Vbeta and 13 Jbeta primers that the PCR ran. Using immunoSEQ multiplex PCR, the repertoire was profiled, and TCRdb retains in-frame clones only, with some absent. The sample lists approximately 110,000 clones, approximately 70% seen once, with under 6.5% in the top ten. Study results and limitations: It is likely that the observed cluster of highly shared sequence variants was a sequencing artifact. Further analysis, carried out later, found HLA-associated TCR beta chains more clonally expanded than equally common other chains. Association with HLA alleles at 0.05 false discovery rate was found for 15,000 or so TCR beta sequences in a later analysis. Most TCR sequences showed up rarely, but some public TCRs showed up in many donors.

CDR3 length equals 15 residues. Germline V gives CDR1 MNHEY, CDR2 SMNVEV (reference sequence). V trimming: 6 bases; J trimming: 3 bases; junction bases outside the gene matches: 6. The receptor was derived from an older woman in good health and CMV-seropositive. The specimen was PBMCs. The rearrangement uses TRBV27 and TRBJ1-1; 11 bases align to TRBD1. The DNA for the CDR3 is TGTGCCAGCAGCCCCCGGACAGGGGGCTACACTGAAGCTTTCTTT. It encodes CASSPRTGGYTEAFF.